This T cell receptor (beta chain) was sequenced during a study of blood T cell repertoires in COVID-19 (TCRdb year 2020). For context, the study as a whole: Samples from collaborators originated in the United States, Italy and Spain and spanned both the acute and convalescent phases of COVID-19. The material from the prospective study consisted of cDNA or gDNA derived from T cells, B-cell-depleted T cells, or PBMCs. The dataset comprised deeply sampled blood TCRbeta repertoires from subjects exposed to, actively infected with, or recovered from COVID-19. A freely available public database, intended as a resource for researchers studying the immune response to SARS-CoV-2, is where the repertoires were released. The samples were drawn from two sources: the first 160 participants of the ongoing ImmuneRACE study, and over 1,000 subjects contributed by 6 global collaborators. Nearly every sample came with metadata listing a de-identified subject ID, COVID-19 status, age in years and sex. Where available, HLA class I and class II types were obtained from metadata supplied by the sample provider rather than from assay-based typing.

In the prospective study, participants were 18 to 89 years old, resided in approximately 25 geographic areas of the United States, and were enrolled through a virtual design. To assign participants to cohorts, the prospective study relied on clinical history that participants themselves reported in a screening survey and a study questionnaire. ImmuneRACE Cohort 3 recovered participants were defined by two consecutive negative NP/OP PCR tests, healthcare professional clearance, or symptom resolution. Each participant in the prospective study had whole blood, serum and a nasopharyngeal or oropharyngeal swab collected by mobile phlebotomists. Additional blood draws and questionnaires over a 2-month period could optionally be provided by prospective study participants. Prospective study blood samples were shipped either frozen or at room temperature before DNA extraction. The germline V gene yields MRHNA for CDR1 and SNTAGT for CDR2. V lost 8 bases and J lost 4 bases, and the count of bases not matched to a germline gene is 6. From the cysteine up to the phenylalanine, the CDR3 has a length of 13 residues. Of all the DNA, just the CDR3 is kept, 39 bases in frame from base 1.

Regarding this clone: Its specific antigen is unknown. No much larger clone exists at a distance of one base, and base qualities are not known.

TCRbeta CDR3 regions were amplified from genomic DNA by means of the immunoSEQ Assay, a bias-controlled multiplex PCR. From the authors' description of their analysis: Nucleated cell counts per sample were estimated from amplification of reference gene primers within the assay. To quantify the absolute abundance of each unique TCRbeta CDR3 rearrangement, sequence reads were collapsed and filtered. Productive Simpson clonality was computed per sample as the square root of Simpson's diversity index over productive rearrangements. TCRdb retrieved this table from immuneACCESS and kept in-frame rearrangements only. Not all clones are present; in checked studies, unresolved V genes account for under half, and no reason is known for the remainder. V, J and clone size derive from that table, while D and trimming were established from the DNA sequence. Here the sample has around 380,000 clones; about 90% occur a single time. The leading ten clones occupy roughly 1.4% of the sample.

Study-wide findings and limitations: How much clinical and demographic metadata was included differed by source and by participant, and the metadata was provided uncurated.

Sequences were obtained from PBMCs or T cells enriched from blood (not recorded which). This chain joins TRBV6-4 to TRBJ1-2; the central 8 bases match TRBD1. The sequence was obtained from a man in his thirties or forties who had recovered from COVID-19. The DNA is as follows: TGTGCCAGCCGAGGACAGGGCAGCTATGGCTACACCTTC. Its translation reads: CASRGQGSYGYTF.